The 27 T cell receptor beta chains listed next were all sequenced from one sample in a study of vaccination effects on CD4 cells after COVID-19 (dated 2022 in TCRdb). The library relied on the immunoSEQ multiplex PCR assay. TCRdb limited this immuneACCESS table to in-frame rearrangements with V and J called. A share of clones is missing; checked studies link under half to unresolved V genes, and the rest is unexplained. The sample table records about 28,000 clones; over 70% of these occur just once. Roughly 10% of the sample goes to the ten largest clones. In the ViraFEST assay, PBMC were stimulated with viral peptide pools, and TCR sequencing was then used to find antigen-specific CD4+ T cell clonotypes based on their expansion. After around ten days of culture, CD4+ T cells were isolated with the EasySep CD4+ T cell isolation kit. Each participant received two doses of an mRNA SARS-CoV-2 vaccine, either BNT162b2 or mRNA-1273.

For these receptors, no antigen is known. The source was CD4+ T cells from PBMCs cultured with HCoV-NL63 spike peptides, collected after COVID-19 vaccination. The cell subset or site label, read with the paper, signifies: HCoV-NL63 spike overlapping peptide pool stimulation. These receptors all stem from a human donor who received a COVID-19 vaccine.

This chain joins TRBV4-1 and TRBJ1-2, with 10 bases lining up with TRBD1. V trimming: 1 base; J trimming: 6 bases; junction bases outside the gene matches: 5. This CDR3 has 15 amino acids. Per germline, CDR1 MGHRA and CDR2 YSYEKL. Here the CDR3 reads CASSQARQGANGYTF. In DNA, the CDR3 is TGCGCCAGCAGCCAAGCCCGACAGGGGGCCAATGGCTACACCTTC.

The chain is built from TRBV5-1 and TRBJ1-4; 8 bases match TRBD1. V shed 4 bases, J shed 10 bases, and the junction held 12 bases outside the gene matches. CDR3 size: 15 residues. Germline values: CDR1 SGHRS, CDR2 YFSETQ. The CDR3 sequence: CASSDLTGDPPKLFF. CDR3 nucleotides: TGCGCCAGCAGCGACCTGACAGGGGACCCACCAAAACTGTTTTTT. Full variable domain (missing parts from reference TRBV5-1 and TRBJ1-4): KAGVTQTPRYLIKTRGQQVTLSCSPISGHRSVSWYQQTPGQGLQFLFEYFSETQRNKGNFPGRFSGRQFSNSRSEMNVSTLELGDSALYLCASSDLTGDPPKLFFGSGTQLSVL.

V usage is TRBV27 and J usage is TRBJ2-2; D gene unclear. Germline V gene data show CDR1 as MNHEY and CDR2 as SMNVEV (reference sequence). The V and J ends lost 3 bases and 6 bases respectively, with 11 bases between them. This CDR3 is built from 14 residues. The CDR3 loop is CASSFSSVAGELFF. In nucleotides, the CDR3 is TGTGCCAGCAGTTTCTCGTCGGTAGCCGGGGAGCTGTTTTTT.

This rearrangement joins TRBV4-2 to TRBJ2-7; tentative D call: TRBD1 (5 bases). The V end lost 5 bases, the J end lost 2 bases, and 16 bases lay between the germline ends. Germline V gives CDR1 LGHNA, CDR2 YNFKEQ. This CDR3 comprises 15 residues. CDR3 in amino acids: CASSTSATAPYEQYF. The CDR3, as DNA: TGTGCCAGCAGCACCTCGGCGACAGCCCCCTACGAGCAGTACTTC.

The J gene is TRBJ2-2, the V gene TRBV24-1; the D gene is possibly TRBD2 (7 bases). Germline CDR1 reads KGHDR; CDR2 reads SFDVKD. V was shortened by 5 bases and J by 0 bases, with 18 bases between the two germline ends. This CDR3 region has 18 residues. The CDR3: CATSGNSRGASNTGELFF. The CDR3 DNA reads TGTGCCACCAGTGGGAACAGTCGGGGGGCTTCGAACACCGGGGAGCTGTTTTTT.

The CDR3 reads CASSESTAGVGKNIQYF. The CDR3 coding sequence is TGTGCCAGCAGTGAAAGTACTGCAGGGGTCGGGAAAAACATTCAGTACTTC. This chain links TRBV6-1 with TRBJ2-4, with a tentative D call TRBD1 (6 bases). This CDR3 region has 17 residues. V dropped 2 bases and J dropped 4 bases, with 18 bases sitting between them. From germline, CDR1 is MNHNS and CDR2 SASEGT.

V is TRBV12-3 or TRBV12-4 and J is TRBJ1-1; 8 bases agree with TRBD1. The CDR3 loop spans 13 amino acids. Unmatched junction bases numbered 7, after V lost 6 bases and J lost 7 bases. CDR3 residues: CASSSQGAIEAFF. CDR3 nucleotides: TGTGCCAGCAGCTCGCAGGGGGCGATTGAAGCTTTCTTT.

This clone appeared once. The chain uses TRBV19 and TRBJ2-3; 9 bases align to TRBD2. The CDR3 runs 15 residues. Germline values: CDR1 LNHDA, CDR2 SQIVND (reference sequence). Trimming removed 8 bases from V and 8 bases from J; junction bases left unmatched: 14. CDR3 amino acids: CASESVVAGAGTQYF. The CDR3 nucleotides are TGTGCCAGTGAGTCGGTGGTAGCGGGAGCTGGTACGCAGTATTTT. The variable domain in full, completed from reference TRBV19 and TRBJ2-3, reads DGGITQSPKYLFRKEGQNVTLSCEQNLNHDAMYWYRQDPGQGLRLIYYSQIVNDFQKGDIAEGYSVSREKKESFPLTVTSAQKNPTAFYLCASESVVAGAGTQYFGPGTRLTVL.

V and J are TRBV2 and TRBJ2-5; the match to TRBD2 covers 8 bases. The CDR3 runs 14 residues. V shed 8 bases, J shed 2 bases, and the junction held 7 bases outside the gene matches. Germline assignment: CDR1 SNHLY and CDR2 FYNNEI. The CDR3 loop is CASVLGLAQETQYF. In nucleotides, the CDR3 is TGTGCCAGCGTACTAGGACTAGCACAAGAGACCCAGTACTTC.

This sequence joins TRBV7-8 and TRBJ2-1; either TRBD1 or TRBD2 may fit D (6 bases each). The CDR3 length is 16 residues. V was trimmed by 0 bases and J by 0 bases, leaving 9 bases between them. From germline, CDR1 is SGHVS and CDR2 FQNEAQ. The DNA of the CDR3 is TGTGCCAGCAGCTTAGCCGGGGGCGGCTCCTACAATGAGCAGTTCTTC. Translation: CASSLAGGGSYNEQFF.

The chain couples TRBV6-1 to TRBJ2-1; no definite D call. CDR3 size: 14 residues. CDR1 and CDR2 from the germline V gene are MNHNS and SASEGT. With 2 bases removed from V and 6 bases from J, the gap between germline ends came to 11 bases. In DNA form, the CDR3 reads TGTGCCAGCAGTGAATCTCGGCAAAGCAATGAGCAGTTCTTC. Its protein is CASSESRQSNEQFF.

The sample holds a few counts of this clone. The V gene is TRBV5-5, the J gene TRBJ1-5; D might be TRBD1 (5 bases). V shed 3 bases and J shed 0 bases, with 13 bases lying between them. The germline V gene encodes CDR1 SGHKS and CDR2 YYEKEE (reference sequence). The CDR3 consists of 16 residues. CDR3: CASSWGDRNSNQPQHF. CDR3 DNA sequence: TGTGCCAGCAGCTGGGGGGACCGAAATAGCAATCAGCCCCAGCATTTT. The variable domain in full, with the rest retrieved from reference TRBV5-5 and TRBJ1-5, is DAGVTQSPTHLIKTRGQQVTLRCSPISGHKSVSWYQQVLGQGPQFIFQYYEKEERGRGNFPDRFSARQFPNYSSELNVNALLLGDSALYLCASSWGDRNSNQPQHFGDGTRLSIL.

The chain couples TRBV9 to TRBJ1-1; TRBD1 matches 10 bases. With V trimmed by 5 bases and J by 2 bases, 3 bases remained unmatched. Looked up from germline, CDR1 is SGDLS and CDR2 is YYNGEE. The CDR3 length is 14 residues. In DNA form, the CDR3 reads TGTGCCAGCAGGAAGACAGGGGGCAACACTGAAGCTTTCTTT. Amino acids: CASRKTGGNTEAFF.

This chain links TRBV5-1 with TRBJ2-7, with 11 bases lining up with TRBD1. After removal of 4 bases from V and 2 bases from J, the junction contained 2 bases not matched to a gene. Germline CDR1 reads SGHRS; CDR2 reads YFSETQ. This CDR3 region has 14 residues. The CDR3 bases are TGCGCCAGCAGCGGGGGACAGGGGGCCTACGAGCAGTACTTC. Translating gives CASSGGQGAYEQYF.

This chain links TRBV24-1 with TRBJ2-2; D unresolved. V lost 10 bases to trimming and J lost 3 bases, with 11 bases between them. This CDR3 has 13 residues. Germline lookup yields CDR1 KGHDR and CDR2 SFDVKD. CDR3 coding DNA: TGTGCCACTCAAAATGAGTACACCGGGGAGCTGTTTTTT. Residues: CATQNEYTGELFF.

This clone was detected a few times. The chain joins TRBV7-9 to TRBJ2-1; TRBD1 matches at 8 bases. The CDR3 covers 16 residues. The trim removed 5 bases at V and 8 bases at J, leaving 14 bases unmatched. The germline V gene encodes CDR1 SEHNR and CDR2 FQNEAQ (reference sequence). The CDR3 sequence: CASSPRGGQGKDEQFF. DNA for the CDR3: TGTGCCAGCAGCCCTAGGGGTGGACAGGGTAAAGATGAGCAGTTCTTC.

This clone showed up just once. The genes are TRBV20-1 and TRBJ1-5, with a possible D match to TRBD1 (6 bases). Between the trimmed V and J ends, which lost 3 bases and 5 bases, there was a span of 11 bases. Germline-derived CDR1 and CDR2 are DFQATT and SNEGSKA (reference sequence). The CDR3 totals 13 residues. The CDR3 nucleotides are TGCAGTGCTAGTCGAGGGGGGGATCAGCCCCAGCATTTT. This sequence encodes CSASRGGDQPQHF.

This clone turned up a few times. The V gene is TRBV12-3 or TRBV12-4, the J gene TRBJ2-4; D unclear. V was clipped by 1 base and J by 7 bases, with 8 bases between them. This CDR3 comprises 13 residues. CDR3 in DNA: TGTGCCAGCAGTTTAGGGTCTGGGAACATTCAGTACTTC. Its protein is CASSLGSGNIQYF.

A single count supports this clone. The rearrangement joins TRBV24-1 to TRBJ2-2; D might be TRBD2 (5 bases). This CDR3 has 15 residues. V was shortened by 6 bases and J by 1 base, with 11 bases between the two germline ends. The germline V gene encodes CDR1 KGHDR and CDR2 SFDVKD. The DNA for the CDR3 is TGTGCCACCAGTTCGCGGGTTCAGAACACCGGGGAGCTGTTTTTT. This gives the protein CATSSRVQNTGELFF.

The chain links TRBV18 to TRBJ1-1; TRBD1 aligns across 12 bases. V lost 3 bases, J lost 6 bases, and 14 bases stayed unmatched. The CDR3 extends over 18 amino acids. Germline V gene lookup returns CDR1 KGHSH and CDR2 LQKENI. The CDR3 DNA is TGTGCCAGCTCACCGCAGGAAATATCGGGACAGGGGGCAGCTGAAGCTTTCTTT. Translating gives CASSPQEISGQGAAEAFF.

The rearrangement joins TRBV18 to TRBJ1-2; 7 bases are a match to TRBD1. This CDR3 has 14 amino acids. J lost 1 base, V lost 2 bases, and 1 base had no gene match. Germline V lookup: CDR1 KGHSH, CDR2 LQKENI. The CDR3 nucleotides read TGTGCCAGCTCACCAAGGGACAGTAACTATGGCTACACCTTC. The encoded protein is CASSPRDSNYGYTF.

V gene TRBV11-3 combines with J gene TRBJ2-2; TRBD2 might be the D (5 bases). CDR1 SGHNT and CDR2 YENEEA come from the germline V gene. The V gene lost 1 base and the J gene lost 6 bases, with 12 bases spanning the gap. CDR3 length: 15 residues. In DNA form, the CDR3 reads TGTGCCAGCAGCTTAGGAGGGTTTACCTCCGGGGAGCTGTTTTTT. Protein: CASSLGGFTSGELFF. Drawing the rest from reference TRBV11-3 and TRBJ2-2, the complete variable domain is EAGVVQSPRYKIIEKKQPVAFWCNPISGHNTLYWYLQNLGQGPELLIRYENEEAVDDSQLPKDRFSAERLKGVDSTLKIQPAELGDSAVYLCASSLGGFTSGELFFGEGSRLTVL.

As regards this clone: Mismatch with germline at one junction end may stem from a read error. The rearrangement joins TRBV5-4 to TRBJ2-7; 7 bases are shared with TRBD2. The germline V gene has CDR1 SGHNT and CDR2 YYREEE (reference sequence). The CDR3 extends over 15 amino acids. In DNA, the CDR3 is TGTGCCAGCAGTCCCTCTAGCGGTTTCTCCCACGAGCAGTACTTC. Translation gives CASSPSSGFSHEQYF.

The chain links TRBV18 to TRBJ2-7; D call uncertain. CDR3 size: 14 residues. Per germline, CDR1 KGHSH and CDR2 LQKENI. Deletions cut 3 bases from V and 2 bases from J, with 11 bases between. The CDR3 here is CASSPSGSTYEQYF. DNA of the CDR3: TGTGCCAGCTCACCGTCAGGCAGTACCTACGAGCAGTACTTC.

The chain employs TRBV6-6 and TRBJ1-2, with unresolved D. Trimming left V 4 bases short and J 4 bases short, with 16 bases between. The CDR3 extends over 15 amino acids. Germline CDR1 and CDR2: MNHNY and SVGAGI (reference sequence). This chain's CDR3 is CASSLPVGEFYGYTF. The CDR3 DNA follows: TGTGCCAGCAGTTTACCGGTTGGGGAGTTCTATGGCTACACCTTC.

By frequency in the sample, this clone is medium-sized. The V call is TRBV18, the J call TRBJ2-7; perhaps TRBD2 as D (6 bases). This CDR3 region has 15 residues. Trimming removed 4 bases at V and 6 bases at J, with 19 bases between. CDR1 and CDR2 from the germline V gene are KGHSH and LQKENI. The CDR3 is CASSRSGTGDSEQYF. As DNA, the CDR3 is TGTGCCAGCTCACGTTCCGGAACGGGAGACAGCGAGCAGTACTTC.

CDR3 in DNA: TGTGCCAGCAGTCTAAACTCCTACGAGCAGTACTTC. Translation gives CASSLNSYEQYF. The rearrangement joins TRBV28 to TRBJ2-7; D is undetermined. CDR1 is MDHEN and CDR2 is SYDVKM in the germline V gene. This CDR3 contains 12 residues. The V end lost 5 bases, the J end lost 0 bases, and 5 bases lay between the germline ends.